These T cell receptor beta chains were read from a single sample in a study of cytomegalovirus exposure and HLA in healthy donors. Assay used: immunoSEQ multiplex PCR; TCRdb lists only in-frame clones, some missing. Seen here are some 190,000 clones, about nine tenths observed once, and the top ten hold less than 1.3%. The sequencing sample was made of PBMCs. These receptors were taken from a boy aged 2-15 years in good health and CMV-seronegative. CDR3s include the opening cysteine and the closing phenylalanine or tryptophan. The order of the fields is CDR3 length, J gene, V gene, clone size, D gene, CDR3 protein, CDR3 DNA. D genes are given only for firm matches. Size is stated for part of the rows, as once, few or many counts, or as a class when the clone is expanded.

17	TRBJ2-3	TRBV10-3	NA	TRBD2	CAISGRLAATSTDTQYF	TGTGCCATCAGTGGTAGGCTAGCGGCAACTAGCACAGATACGCAGTATTTT
14	TRBJ2-3	TRBV6-4	NA	NA	CASSDRGGTDTQYF	TGTGCCAGCAGTGACAGGGGCGGCACAGATACGCAGTATTTT
12	TRBJ2-7	TRBV27	once	TRBD1	CASSGTAYEQYF	TGTGCCAGCAGCGGGACAGCCTACGAGCAGTACTTC
14	TRBJ1-3	TRBV7-9	NA	NA	CASSRGQAGNTIYF	TGTGCCAGCAGCCGCGGACAAGCAGGAAACACCATATATTTT
16	TRBJ2-1	TRBV7-9	NA	NA	CASSFFRGPAGDEQFF	TGTGCCAGCAGCTTCTTCAGGGGCCCCGCGGGCGATGAGCAGTTCTTC
12	TRBJ2-7	TRBV5-6	once	NA	CASSFYSYEQYF	TGTGCCAGCAGCTTCTACTCCTACGAGCAGTACTTC
13	TRBJ1-5	TRBV7-9	NA	NA	CASSPVAPQPQHF	TGTGCCAGCAGCCCCGTAGCGCCTCAGCCCCAGCATTTT
14	TRBJ2-5	TRBV7-9	NA	TRBD2	CASSLLSGAETQYF	TGTGCCAGCAGCCTCCTTAGCGGGGCGGAGACCCAGTACTTC
12	TRBJ1-2	TRBV28	once	NA	CASSLPGYGYTF	TGTGCCAGCAGTTTACCGGGGTATGGCTACACCTTC
13	TRBJ1-6	TRBV7-2	NA	NA	CASSLQVRSPLHF	TGTGCCAGCAGCTTACAGGTCCGTTCACCCCTCCACTTT
15	TRBJ1-1	TRBV5-4	NA	NA	CASSRAGGMNTEAFF	TGTGCCAGCAGCCGGGCGGGGGGGATGAACACTGAAGCTTTCTTT
16	TRBJ1-6	TRBV19	NA	NA	CASSTDSTSYNSPLHF	TGTGCCAGTAGTACGGACAGTACCTCCTATAATTCACCCCTCCACTTT
14	TRBJ2-2	TRBV5-4	NA	NA	CASSYPDSTGELFF	TGTGCCAGCAGTTATCCGGACAGTACCGGGGAGCTGTTTTTT
13	TRBJ1-5	TRBV27	once	NA	CASSFLRDQPQHF	TGTGCCAGCAGTTTTTTACGGGATCAGCCCCAGCATTTT
15	TRBJ2-2	TRBV5-1	NA	TRBD2	CASSGREGGTGELFF	TGCGCCAGCAGCGGCCGGGAGGGGGGCACCGGGGAGCTGTTTTTT